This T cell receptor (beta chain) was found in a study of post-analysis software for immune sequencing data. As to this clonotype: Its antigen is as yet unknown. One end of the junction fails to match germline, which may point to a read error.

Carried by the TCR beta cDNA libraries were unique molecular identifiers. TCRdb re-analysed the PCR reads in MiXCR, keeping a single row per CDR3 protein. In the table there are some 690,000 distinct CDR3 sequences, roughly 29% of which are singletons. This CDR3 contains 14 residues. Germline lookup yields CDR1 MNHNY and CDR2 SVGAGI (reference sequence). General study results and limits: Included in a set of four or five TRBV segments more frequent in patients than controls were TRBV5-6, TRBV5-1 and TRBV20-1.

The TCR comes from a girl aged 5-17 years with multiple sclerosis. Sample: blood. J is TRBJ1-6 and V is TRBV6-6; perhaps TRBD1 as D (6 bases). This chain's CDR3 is CASRAGQTYSPLHF. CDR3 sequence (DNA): TGTGCCAGCAGGGCAGGACAGACCTATTCGCCCCTCCACTTT.